This entry lists 17 T cell receptor beta chains sequenced from one sample in a study of CD8 T cells in ankylosing spondylitis. MiXCR was run by TCRdb on the 5' RACE reads, yielding one entry per CDR3 protein. The repertoire has 200,000 to 250,000 distinct CDR3 sequences, 8% to 11% of them found once; the top ten carry roughly a fifth. Sequenced: blood, either unsorted or a sorted T cell fraction (not recorded which). The receptor source for this set is a male donor with ankylosing spondylitis or in good health (not recorded which).

This clonotype was picked up a small number of times. The rearrangement links TRBV7-2 to TRBJ2-7; D could derive from TRBD1 or TRBD2 (5 bases each). Between the trimmed V and J ends, which lost 5 bases and 0 bases, there was a span of 11 bases. The CDR3 is made up of 14 amino acids. Per the germline V gene, CDR1 is SGHTA and CDR2 is FQGNSA. CDR3 loop: CASSPGTVSYEQYF. For the CDR3, the DNA is TGTGCCAGCAGCCCCGGGACGGTCTCCTACGAGCAGTACTTC.

This clonotype was seen many times. The CDR3 DNA sequence: TGCAGCGTTAGCCCTGAAGCTTTCTTT. This encodes CSVSPEAFF. The V gene is TRBV29-1, the J gene TRBJ1-1; D is ambiguous. In germline, CDR1 is SQVTM, CDR2 ANQGSEA. V lost 5 bases and J 6 bases, leaving 4 bases between the germline ends. The CDR3 length is 9 residues.

The chain recombines TRBV20-1 with TRBJ2-3; TRBD2 matches 11 bases. The CDR3 is made up of 16 amino acids. The J segment lost 6 bases and the V segment lost 3 bases, leaving 11 bases of the junction unmatched. Germline assignment: CDR1 DFQATT and CDR2 SNEGSKA (reference sequence). The CDR3 loop is CSARLGVLAGADTQYF. DNA for the CDR3: TGCAGTGCTAGGCTGGGGGTACTAGCGGGGGCGGATACGCAGTATTTT.

This clonotype was detected only a few times. The chain carries TRBV11-3 and TRBJ2-1; D perhaps matches TRBD2 (7 bases). CDR1 is SGHNT, CDR2 YENEEA, per germline. Between the trimmed V and J ends, which lost 5 bases and 7 bases, there was a span of 18 bases. This CDR3 is built from 15 residues. CDR3 DNA: TGTGCCAGCAGCGGTAGGGGGGGGGGCCAGAATGAGCAGTTCTTC. It specifies CASSGRGGGQNEQFF. Based on the CDR3 plus reference TRBV11-3 and TRBJ2-1, the full variable domain is EAGVVQSPRYKIIEKKQPVAFWCNPISGHNTLYWYLQNLGQGPELLIRYENEEAVDDSQLPKDRFSAERLKGVDSTLKIQPAELGDSAVYLCASSGRGGGQNEQFFGPGTRLTVL.

This clonotype appeared a single time. V is TRBV7-3 and J is TRBJ1-2, with 7 bases fitting TRBD1. The CDR3 sequence is 13 residues long. CDR1 is SGHTA, CDR2 FQGTGA, per germline. V shed 5 bases, J shed 6 bases, and the junction held 6 bases outside the gene matches. The CDR3 spells CASSPDRFNGYTF. CDR3 DNA sequence: TGTGCCAGCAGCCCGGACAGGTTCAATGGCTACACCTTC.

This clonotype appeared many times. V and J are TRBV15 and TRBJ2-2, with TRBD1 as a possible D gene (6 bases). Germline CDR1 LNHNV, CDR2 YYDKDF (reference sequence). This CDR3 has 15 residues. V was cut by 1 base and J by 3 bases, with 9 bases left in between. The DNA for the CDR3 is TGTGCCACCAGCAGAGCTGCAGGGGACACCGGGGAGCTGTTTTTT. Its protein product is CATSRAAGDTGELFF.

This clonotype has a count of ten or more. The chain employs TRBV20-1 and TRBJ2-3; 8 bases are a match to TRBD2. V gave up 1 base and J gave up 0 bases; unmatched junction bases: 6. Germline CDR1 and CDR2: DFQATT and SNEGSKA (reference sequence). CDR3 length equals 16 residues. The CDR3 reads CSARASGGASTDTQYF. In DNA, the CDR3 is TGCAGTGCTAGAGCCAGCGGGGGAGCTAGCACAGATACGCAGTATTTT.

In its sample, this clonotype was seen many times. V is TRBV7-9 and J is TRBJ1-6, with D tentatively TRBD1 (5 bases). Deletions cut 0 bases from V and 10 bases from J, with 16 bases between. The CDR3 spans 16 residues. The germline CDR1 and CDR2 sequences are SEHNR and FQNEAQ (reference sequence). The CDR3 is CASSLAQGGEKSPLHF. The CDR3 bases are TGTGCCAGCAGCTTAGCTCAGGGCGGGGAGAAATCACCCCTCCACTTT.

The rearrangement joins TRBV7-2 to TRBJ2-7; 8 bases map to TRBD2. CDR1 is SGHTA, CDR2 FQGNSA, per germline. The CDR3 totals 14 residues. J was trimmed by 2 bases and V by 1 base; bases with no gene match: 1. The CDR3 region is CASSLGGGPYEQYF. The CDR3 DNA sequence: TGTGCCAGCAGCTTAGGCGGGGGGCCCTACGAGCAGTACTTC.

The chain employs TRBV5-5 and TRBJ1-1; no firm D call. V was pared by 4 bases and J by 4 bases, with 14 bases between. This CDR3 is 14 amino acids long. Germline-derived CDR1 and CDR2 are SGHKS and YYEKEE (reference sequence). The CDR3, as DNA: TGTGCCAGCAGCACAACCTCAAGGGTCACTGAAGCTTTCTTT. The encoded protein is CASSTTSRVTEAFF. Full variable domain (rest looked up from reference TRBV5-5 and TRBJ1-1): DAGVTQSPTHLIKTRGQQVTLRCSPISGHKSVSWYQQVLGQGPQFIFQYYEKEERGRGNFPDRFSARQFPNYSSELNVNALLLGDSALYLCASSTTSRVTEAFFGQGTRLTVV.

This clonotype came up a few times. The J gene is TRBJ2-7, the V gene TRBV7-2, with D maybe TRBD2 (7 bases). Germline values: CDR1 SGHTA, CDR2 FQGNSA. V gave up 2 bases and J gave up 2 bases, with 19 bases separating them. CDR3 length: 17 residues. Here the CDR3 reads CASSLLGHRGATYEQYF. The CDR3 DNA is TGTGCCAGCAGCTTATTAGGTCACCGGGGGGCCACCTACGAGCAGTACTTC.

CDR3 region: CATSRVVQTEFRTDTQYF. The DNA for the CDR3 is TGTGCCACCAGCAGAGTAGTCCAGACAGAATTTAGGACAGATACGCAGTATTTT. The chain carries TRBV15 and TRBJ2-3, with a weak D call TRBD1 (5 bases). Germline V gene sequence: CDR1 LNHNV, CDR2 YYDKDF (reference sequence). V was cut by 1 base and J by 3 bases, with 20 bases left in between. The CDR3 is 18 residues long.

This clonotype was seen many times. The chain uses TRBV6-1 and TRBJ2-7, with 7 bases lining up with TRBD2. The CDR3 extends over 14 amino acids. The V segment lost 6 bases and the J segment 7 bases; nucleotides outside the gene matches: 12. CDR1 MNHNS and CDR2 SASEGT come from the germline V gene. The CDR3 region has the DNA TGTGCCAGCAGCGGAGGGGCGGGAGACGGAGAGCAGTACTTC. It yields the protein CASSGGAGDGEQYF.

This clonotype was seen at least ten times. The V call is TRBV12-3 or TRBV12-4, the J call TRBJ1-5; TRBD1 matches at 10 bases. The CDR3 has 17 residues. The V segment lost 4 bases and the J segment 4 bases; nucleotides outside the gene matches: 10. CDR3 amino acids: CASSSPGQGFGNQPQHF. In DNA, the CDR3 is TGTGCCAGCAGTTCTCCGGGACAGGGGTTTGGAAATCAGCCCCAGCATTTT.

V and J are TRBV9 and TRBJ2-5; D is perhaps TRBD2 (7 bases). Germline loops: CDR1 SGDLS, CDR2 YYNGEE. This CDR3 is 18 amino acids long. Trimming took off 4 bases at V and 3 bases at J, with 25 bases between the two ends. CDR3 bases: TGTGCCAGCAGCCCTAGTGGAGGGGGGGCCGTGGGCAAAGAGACCCAGTACTTC. This translates into CASSPSGGGAVGKETQYF.

At least ten counts were recorded for this clonotype. This chain joins TRBV5-1 and TRBJ1-5; D call uncertain. Trimming stripped 2 bases from V and 8 bases from J, with 17 bases between. CDR1 is SGHRS and CDR2 is YFSETQ in the germline V gene. The CDR3 is 15 amino acids. The CDR3 DNA is TGCGCCAGCAGCTTCCGGGCCAGCCCAGACGAGCCCCAGCATTTT. Residues: CASSFRASPDEPQHF.

This clonotype came up many times. This chain joins TRBV20-1 and TRBJ1-2; D ambiguous. This CDR3 is 14 amino acids long. The ends were cut back, 4 bases at V and 3 bases at J, with 15 bases in the middle. The germline V gene has CDR1 DFQATT and CDR2 SNEGSKA (reference sequence). The CDR3 nucleotides are TGCAGTGCTAAGGCCGCCGGCTTATACTATGGCTACACCTTC. Residues: CSAKAAGLYYGYTF.